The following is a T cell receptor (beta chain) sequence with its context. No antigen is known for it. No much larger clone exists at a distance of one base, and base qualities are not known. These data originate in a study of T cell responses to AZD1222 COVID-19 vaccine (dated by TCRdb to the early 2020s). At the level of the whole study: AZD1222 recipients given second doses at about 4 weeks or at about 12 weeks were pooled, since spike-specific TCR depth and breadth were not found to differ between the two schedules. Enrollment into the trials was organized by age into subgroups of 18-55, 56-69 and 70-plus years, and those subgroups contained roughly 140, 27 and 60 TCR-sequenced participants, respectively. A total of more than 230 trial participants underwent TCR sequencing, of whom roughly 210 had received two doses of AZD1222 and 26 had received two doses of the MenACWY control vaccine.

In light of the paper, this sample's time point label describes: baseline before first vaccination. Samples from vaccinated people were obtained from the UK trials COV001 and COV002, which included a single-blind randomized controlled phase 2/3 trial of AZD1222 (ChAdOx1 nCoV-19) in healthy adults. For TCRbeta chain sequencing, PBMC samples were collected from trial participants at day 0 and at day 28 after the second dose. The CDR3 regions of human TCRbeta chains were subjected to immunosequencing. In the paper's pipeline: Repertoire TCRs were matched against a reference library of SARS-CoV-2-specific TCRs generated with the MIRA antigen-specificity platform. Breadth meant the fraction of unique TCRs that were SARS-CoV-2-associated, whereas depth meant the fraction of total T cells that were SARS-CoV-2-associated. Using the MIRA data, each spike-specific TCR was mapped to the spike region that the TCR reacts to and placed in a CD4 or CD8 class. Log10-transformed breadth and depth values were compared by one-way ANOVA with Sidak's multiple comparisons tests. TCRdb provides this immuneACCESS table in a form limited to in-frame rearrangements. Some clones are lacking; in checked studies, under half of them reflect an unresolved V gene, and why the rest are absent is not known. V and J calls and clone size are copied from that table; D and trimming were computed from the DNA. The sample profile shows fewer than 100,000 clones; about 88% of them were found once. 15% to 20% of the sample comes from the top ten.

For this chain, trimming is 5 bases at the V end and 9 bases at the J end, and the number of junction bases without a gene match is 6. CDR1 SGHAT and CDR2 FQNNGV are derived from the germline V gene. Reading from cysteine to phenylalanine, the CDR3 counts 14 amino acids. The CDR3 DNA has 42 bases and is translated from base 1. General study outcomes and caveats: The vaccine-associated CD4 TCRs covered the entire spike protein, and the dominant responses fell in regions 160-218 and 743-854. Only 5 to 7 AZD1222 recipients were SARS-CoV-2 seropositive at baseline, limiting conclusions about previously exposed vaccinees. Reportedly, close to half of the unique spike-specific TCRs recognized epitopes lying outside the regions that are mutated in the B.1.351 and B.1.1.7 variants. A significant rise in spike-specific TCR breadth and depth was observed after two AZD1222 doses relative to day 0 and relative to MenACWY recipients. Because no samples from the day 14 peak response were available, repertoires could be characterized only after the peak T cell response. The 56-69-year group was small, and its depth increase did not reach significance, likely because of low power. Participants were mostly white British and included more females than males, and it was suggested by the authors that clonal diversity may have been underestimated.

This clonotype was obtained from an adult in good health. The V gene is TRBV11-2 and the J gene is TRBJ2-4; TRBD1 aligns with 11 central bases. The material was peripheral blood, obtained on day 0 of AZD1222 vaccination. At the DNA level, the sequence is TGTGCCAGCAGCGCACGGGACAGGGGGACCATTCAGTACTTC. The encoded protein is CASSARDRGTIQYF. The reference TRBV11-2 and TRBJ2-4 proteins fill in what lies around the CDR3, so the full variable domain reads EAGVAQSPRYKIIEKRQSVAFWCNPISGHATLYWYQQILGQGPKLLIQFQNNGVVDDSQLPKDRFSAERLKGVDSTLKIQPAKLEDSAVYLCASSARDRGTIQYFGAGTRLSVL.